This T cell receptor beta chain was recovered during a study of regulatory T cells in long-lasting Graves disease. Whole-study context: For a period under 3 months, newly diagnosed Graves' patients had taken antithyroid drugs.

The CDR3 spans 14 residues. Deletions cut 6 bases from V and 4 bases from J, with 13 bases between. Looked up from germline, CDR1 is SNHLY and CDR2 is FYNNEI. Time point noted: newly diagnosed GD, antithyroid drugs for less than 3 months. With RNA extracted from PBMCs as input, the TCR library was made. CDR3-region Arm-PCR and iRepertoire HTBI primers produced the TCR beta libraries. TCRdb re-analysed the multiplex PCR reads in MiXCR, keeping a single row per CDR3 protein. The data hold just over 600,000 distinct CDR3 sequences, with less than 20% observed a single time. This clonotype was observed many times. Its antigen is unknown. Findings of the study overall: Persistent patients shared more public clonotypes (approximately 2,500) than new patients (approximately 900).

This same sample was also part of a study on T cells in Graves' hyperthyroidism and ophthalmopathy. That paper states: Each diagnosis drew on symptoms, thyroxine, TRAb, thyroid ultrasound and orbital computed tomography findings. The HTBI primer set was used in a first-round RT-PCR of the TCR CDR3.

This clonotype was obtained from a woman younger than 45 with Graves disease. The gene calls are TRBV2 and TRBJ1-5; D call uncertain. Sequenced material: peripheral blood mononuclear cells (PBMCs), taken at new diagnosis, from a patient treated with antithyroid drugs. The CDR3 sequence is CASRIGRNNQPQHF. For the CDR3, the DNA is TGTGCCAGCAGAATTGGACGGAATAATCAGCCCCAGCATTTT.